This entry lists 20 T cell receptor beta chains sequenced from one sample in a study of shared clonotypes between healthy human individuals (dated by TCRdb to 2018 to 2021). The library relied on the immunoSEQ multiplex PCR assay. This immuneACCESS table, as held by TCRdb, lists in-frame sequences with V and J called but not all clones. Of the missing ones, under half trace to an unresolved V gene in checked studies; the others have no known cause. The sample table lists around 1.4 million clones, approximately 98.5% of them with a count of one. The ten top clones hold over 0.3% of the sample. Sequencing was carried out using naive CD4+ T cells sorted from blood. This sample's cell subset or site label indicates: CD45RA+ positively selected. These receptors were taken from a young man in good health.

The V gene is TRBV6-1, the J gene TRBJ1-1; no definite D call. The V end was cut by 5 bases, the J end by 0 bases, with 4 bases between. CDR1 and CDR2 from the germline V gene are MNHNS and SASEGT. The CDR3 sequence is 12 residues long. The DNA for the CDR3 is TGTGCCAGCAGTCGGGTGAACACTGAAGCTTTCTTT. It codes for CASSRVNTEAFF.

The rearrangement links TRBV6-6 to TRBJ2-7, with D possibly being TRBD1 or TRBD2 (5 bases each). V lost 6 bases and J lost 4, with 16 bases in between. CDR1 and CDR2 (germline): MNHNY, SVGAGI (reference sequence). This CDR3 comprises 14 residues. The CDR3, as DNA: TGTGCCAGCAGCCCCAATGAGGGGCTGTACGAGCAGTACTTC. Translating gives CASSPNEGLYEQYF.

This CDR3 is CAWSRLNEQFF. Written as DNA, the CDR3 is TGTGCCTGGAGCCGACTTAATGAGCAGTTCTTC. The chain uses TRBV30 and TRBJ2-1; unclear D gene. CDR3 length: 11 amino acids. CDR1 GTSNPN and CDR2 SVGIG come from the germline V gene (reference sequence). Trimming shortened V by 3 bases and J by 7 bases, and 7 bases separated the two germline ends.

About this clone: The same CDR3 arises from other DNA sequences in this sample as well. The V and J genes are TRBV5-1 and TRBJ2-3; TRBD1 matches 7 bases. The germline CDR1 and CDR2 sequences are SGHRS and YFSETQ. The CDR3 has 15 amino acids. With V trimmed by 0 bases and J by 0 bases, 1 base remained unmatched. CDR3 DNA: TGCGCCAGCAGCTTGGCAGGGGGAAGCACAGATACGCAGTATTTT. Protein: CASSLAGGSTDTQYF.

V usage is TRBV5-5 and J usage is TRBJ1-1; possible D gene TRBD1, 5 bases. Per the germline V gene, CDR1 is SGHKS and CDR2 is YYEKEE (reference sequence). The CDR3 covers 14 residues. V lost 5 bases to trimming and J lost 0 bases, with 11 bases between them. In DNA form, the CDR3 reads TGTGCCAGCAGGCCACAGGTTCTGAACACTGAAGCTTTCTTT. Translation: CASRPQVLNTEAFF.

The chain couples TRBV15 to TRBJ1-5; D is perhaps TRBD1 (5 bases). Trimming pared 5 bases from V and 7 bases from J, leaving 15 bases between. The germline V gene has CDR1 LNHNV and CDR2 YYDKDF (reference sequence). The CDR3 runs 14 residues. CDR3 sequence (DNA): TGTGCCACCAGCTCATCGGGGGTGAAACAGCCCCAGCATTTT. This codes for CATSSSGVKQPQHF.

The J gene is TRBJ1-4, the V gene TRBV28, with D maybe TRBD1 (5 bases). The CDR3 totals 12 residues. Between the trimmed V and J ends, which lost 6 bases and 10 bases, there was a span of 12 bases. Germline V gene data show CDR1 as MDHEN and CDR2 as SYDVKM. The CDR3 reads CASRGVAGKLFF. In nucleotides, the CDR3 is TGTGCCAGCAGAGGGGTAGCGGGAAAACTGTTTTTT. Full variable domain (remainder filled in from reference TRBV28 and TRBJ1-4): DVKVTQSSRYLVKRTGEKVFLECVQDMDHENMFWYRQDPGLGLRLIYFSYDVKMKEKGDIPEGYSVSREKKERFSLILESASTNQTSMYLCASRGVAGKLFFGSGTQLSVL.

This chain joins TRBV5-5 and TRBJ2-7; a weak D match, TRBD1 (6 bases). Trimming shortened V by 1 base and J by 5 bases, and 19 bases separated the two germline ends. Germline V lookup: CDR1 SGHKS, CDR2 YYEKEE (reference sequence). The CDR3 runs 16 residues. The CDR3 is CASSLRSFTGIHEQYF. CDR3 nucleotides: TGTGCCAGCAGCTTGCGGAGTTTTACAGGGATACACGAGCAGTACTTC.

On this clone itself: In the same sample, other DNA sequences code for this CDR3. The genes are TRBV18 and TRBJ2-7; no reliable D call. This CDR3 has 12 amino acids. Per germline, CDR1 KGHSH and CDR2 LQKENI. The V gene lost 3 bases and the J gene lost 3 bases, with 6 bases spanning the gap. The CDR3 sequence: CASSPRDYEQYF. The DNA for the CDR3 is TGTGCCAGCTCACCTAGAGACTACGAGCAGTACTTC.

The chain has TRBV2 and TRBJ2-7; D is undetermined. The CDR3 extends over 13 amino acids. The V end lost 5 bases, the J end lost 3 bases, and 11 bases lay between the germline ends. Germline CDR1 is SNHLY and CDR2 is FYNNEI. CDR3 nucleotide sequence: TGTGCCAGCAGTTTTCTTGGCCTCTACGAGCAGTACTTC. Residues: CASSFLGLYEQYF. Combining the CDR3 with reference TRBV2 and TRBJ2-7 gives the whole variable domain EPEVTQTPSHQVTQMGQEVILRCVPISNHLYFYWYRQILGQKVEFLVSFYNNEISEKSEIFDDQFSVERPDGSNFTLKIRSTKLEDSAMYFCASSFLGLYEQYFGPGTRLTVT.

This chain uses TRBV5-3 with TRBJ1-5; the D is unclear. TRBV5-3 is an open reading frame whose function is uncertain. The CDR3 runs to 12 residues. V lost 2 bases and J lost 6, with 6 bases in between. CDR3 region: CARSFVGQPQHF. In DNA form, the CDR3 reads TGTGCCAGAAGCTTTGTCGGTCAGCCCCAGCATTTT.

About this clone itself: The same CDR3 can be traced to other DNA sequences in this sample. This rearrangement joins TRBV27 to TRBJ1-5; TRBD1 might be the D (5 bases). The CDR3 runs 12 residues. Germline V lookup: CDR1 MNHEY, CDR2 SMNVEV (reference sequence). V lost 6 bases, J lost 6 bases, and 9 bases lay in between. The DNA for the CDR3 is TGTGCCAGCAGCTATAGGGGTCAGCCCCAGCATTTT. This gives the protein CASSYRGQPQHF.

The chain is built from TRBV7-9 and TRBJ2-3, with 7 bases lining up with TRBD1. CDR3 length: 15 amino acids. After removal of 5 bases from V and 1 base from J, the junction contained 6 bases not matched to a gene. Germline CDR1 SEHNR, CDR2 FQNEAQ (reference sequence). In DNA, the CDR3 is TGTGCCAGCAGCGCCCGGGACAGTCGCACAGATACGCAGTATTTT. Its protein product is CASSARDSRTDTQYF. Complete variable domain (other parts from reference TRBV7-9 and TRBJ2-3): DTGVSQNPRHKITKRGQNVTFRCDPISEHNRLYWYRQTLGQGPEFLTYFQNEAQLEKSRLLSDRFSAERPKGSFSTLEIQRTEQGDSAMYLCASSARDSRTDTQYFGPGTRLTVL.

This chain links TRBV10-3 with TRBJ2-5, with 9 bases aligning to TRBD2. The CDR3 loop spans 15 amino acids. Trimming at V came to 10 bases and at J to 4 bases, leaving 13 bases not matched to a gene. Per germline, CDR1 ENHRY and CDR2 SYGVKD. In nucleotides, the CDR3 is TGTGCCACCACGAAGGTCGCGGGAGGGCCAGAGACCCAGTACTTC. It yields the protein CATTKVAGGPETQYF.

The CDR3 nucleotides read TGTGCCAGCAGCGACAGGGGATTGAGTACAGATACGCAGTATTTT. Translated, it gives CASSDRGLSTDTQYF. This chain uses TRBV5-8 with TRBJ2-3; the match to TRBD1 covers 8 bases. CDR3 length: 15 residues. Trimming at V came to 4 bases and at J to 3 bases, leaving 7 bases not matched to a gene. Germline V CDR1 and CDR2: SGHTS, YDEGEE.

The rearrangement links TRBV11-3 to TRBJ2-1, with D hard to call. CDR1 is SGHNT and CDR2 is YENEEA in the germline V gene. The V gene lost 5 bases and the J gene lost 5 bases, with 10 bases spanning the gap. CDR3 length: 13 amino acids. CDR3: CASSPKTDNEQFF. In nucleotides, the CDR3 is TGTGCCAGCAGCCCGAAGACGGACAATGAGCAGTTCTTC.

The rearrangement joins TRBV7-2 to TRBJ2-7; D perhaps matches TRBD2 (6 bases). The ends were cut back, 8 bases at V and 6 bases at J, with 14 bases in the middle. Germline lookup yields CDR1 SGHTA and CDR2 FQGNSA. The CDR3 is 12 amino acids. The CDR3 reads CASGGRTSEQYF. CDR3 DNA sequence: TGTGCCAGCGGTGGGAGGACGAGCGAGCAGTACTTC.

This sequence joins TRBV6-6 and TRBJ2-1; D call uncertain. V gave up 9 bases and J gave up 4 bases, with 13 bases separating them. From germline, CDR1 is MNHNY and CDR2 SVGAGI (reference sequence). The CDR3 length is 13 residues. In DNA form, the CDR3 reads TGTGCCAGAAAACGCGTAGGGTACAATGAGCAGTTCTTC. Amino acids: CARKRVGYNEQFF.

The rearrangement joins TRBV10-2 to TRBJ2-1; TRBD2 aligns across 7 bases. J was trimmed by 4 bases and V by 2 bases; bases with no gene match: 5. The CDR3 runs to 15 residues. Germline V gene data show CDR1 as WSHSY and CDR2 as SAAADI. In DNA form, the CDR3 reads TGCGCCAGCAGTGAGCCGGGACTACGTTACAATGAGCAGTTCTTC. It encodes CASSEPGLRYNEQFF.

The chain employs TRBV12-5 and TRBJ1-2, with D perhaps matching TRBD1 (6 bases). Germline V lookup: CDR1 LGHNT, CDR2 FRNRAP. This CDR3 has 16 amino acids. The V gene lost 0 bases and the J gene lost 4 bases, with 15 bases spanning the gap. The CDR3 region is CASGLVLGQPLYGYTF. In DNA, the CDR3 is TGTGCTAGTGGTTTGGTACTCGGACAGCCCCTCTATGGCTACACCTTC.